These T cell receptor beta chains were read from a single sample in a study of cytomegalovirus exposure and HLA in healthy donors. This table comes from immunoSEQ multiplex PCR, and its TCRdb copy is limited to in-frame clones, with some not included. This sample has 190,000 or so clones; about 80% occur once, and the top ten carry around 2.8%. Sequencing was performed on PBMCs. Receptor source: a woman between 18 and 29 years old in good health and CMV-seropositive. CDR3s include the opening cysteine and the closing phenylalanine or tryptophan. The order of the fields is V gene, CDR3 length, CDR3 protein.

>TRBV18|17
CASSPLEPKGGIPNYTF
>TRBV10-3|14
CAITGGRGLTEAFF
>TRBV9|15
CASSISGGPTYEQYF
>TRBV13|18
CASSLVMRQGARGYGYTF
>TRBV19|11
CASRQGYEQYF
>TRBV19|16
CASTTTSGGVGNEQFF
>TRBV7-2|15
CASSPRGSVPYGYTF
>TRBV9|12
CASSVDGYEQYF
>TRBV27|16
CASSRQGGGTNTEAFF
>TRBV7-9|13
CASSYSVPETQYF
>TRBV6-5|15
CASSSQGQGGNTIYF
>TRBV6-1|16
CASSVTAGGQNNEQFF
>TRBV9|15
CASSPRLPKGDIQYF
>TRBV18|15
CASSRDRVMNTEAFF
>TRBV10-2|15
CASWTGTSGLNTQYF
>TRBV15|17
CATSPWAAGSSYNEQFF
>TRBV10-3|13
CATQGTGRPEQYF
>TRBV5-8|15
CASSLQGQLSYEQYF
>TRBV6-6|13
CASMSQGADTQYF
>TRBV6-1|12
CASSESLVGAFF
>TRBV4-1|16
CASSQVSGFGNQPQHF
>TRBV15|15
CATLLGGGLEEKLFF
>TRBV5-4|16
CASSSGGTDPNSPLHF
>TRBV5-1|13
CASSFSTEETQYF
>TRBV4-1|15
CASSQDLRTDSPLHF
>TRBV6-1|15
CASSEARGHYNEQFF
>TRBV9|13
CASSVVGAGELFF
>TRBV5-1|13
CASSVDRRNGYTF
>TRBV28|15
CASSNPGTGGNTIYF
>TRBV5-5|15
CASSPSRVRNSPLHF
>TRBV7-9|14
CASSKPNFAIGYTF
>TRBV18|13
CASAGDSGNTIYF
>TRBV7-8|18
CASSLVQAPKLRPYEQYF
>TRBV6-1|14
CASRDAGLNEKLFF
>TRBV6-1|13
CASSEGQYNEQFF
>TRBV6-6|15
CASTLAGSSYNEQFF
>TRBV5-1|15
CASSLAGESYSPLHF
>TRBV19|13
CASTDRGLFGYTF
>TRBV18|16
CASSPRQGLGTDTQYF